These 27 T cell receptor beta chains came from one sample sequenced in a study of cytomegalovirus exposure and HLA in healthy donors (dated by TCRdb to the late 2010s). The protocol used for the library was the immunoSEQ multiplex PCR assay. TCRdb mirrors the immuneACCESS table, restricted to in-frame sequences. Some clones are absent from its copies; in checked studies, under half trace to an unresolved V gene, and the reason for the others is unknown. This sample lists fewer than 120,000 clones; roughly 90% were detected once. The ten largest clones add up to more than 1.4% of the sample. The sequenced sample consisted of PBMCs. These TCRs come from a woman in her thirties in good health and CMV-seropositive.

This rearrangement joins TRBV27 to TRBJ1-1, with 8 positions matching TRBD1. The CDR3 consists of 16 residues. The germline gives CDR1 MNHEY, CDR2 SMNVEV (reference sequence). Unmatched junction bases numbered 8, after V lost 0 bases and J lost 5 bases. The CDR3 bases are TGTGCCAGCAGTTTATCAATGTTCAGGGGGCTTACTGAAGCTTTCTTT. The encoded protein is CASSLSMFRGLTEAFF.

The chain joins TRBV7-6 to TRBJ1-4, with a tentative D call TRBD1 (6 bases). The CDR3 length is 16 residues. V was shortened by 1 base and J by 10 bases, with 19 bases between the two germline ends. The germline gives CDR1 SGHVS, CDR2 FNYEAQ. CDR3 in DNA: TGTGCCAGCAGCTTAGTCGGGGGCGCAGGGGAGGGAAAACTGTTTTTT. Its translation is CASSLVGGAGEGKLFF.

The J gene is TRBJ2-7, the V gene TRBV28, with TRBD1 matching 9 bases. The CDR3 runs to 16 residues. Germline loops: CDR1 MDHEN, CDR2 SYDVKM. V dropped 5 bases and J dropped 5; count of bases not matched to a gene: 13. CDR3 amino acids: CASSIIETGGENEQYF. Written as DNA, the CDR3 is TGTGCCAGCAGTATTATAGAGACAGGGGGTGAGAACGAGCAGTACTTC.

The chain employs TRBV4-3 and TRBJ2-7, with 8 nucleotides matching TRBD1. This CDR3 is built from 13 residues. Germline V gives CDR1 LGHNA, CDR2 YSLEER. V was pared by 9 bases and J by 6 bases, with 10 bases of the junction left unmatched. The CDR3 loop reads CASSDRGYSEQYF. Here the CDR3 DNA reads TGCGCCAGTTCAGACAGGGGATATTCCGAGCAGTACTTC.

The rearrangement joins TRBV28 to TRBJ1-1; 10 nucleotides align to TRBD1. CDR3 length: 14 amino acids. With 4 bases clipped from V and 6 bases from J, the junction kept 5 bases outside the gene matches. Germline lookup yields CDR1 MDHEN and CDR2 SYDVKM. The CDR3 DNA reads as TGTGCCAGCAGTTCACATGGGACAGGGGCTGAAGCTTTCTTT. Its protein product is CASSSHGTGAEAFF. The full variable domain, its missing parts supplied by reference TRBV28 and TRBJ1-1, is DVKVTQSSRYLVKRTGEKVFLECVQDMDHENMFWYRQDPGLGLRLIYFSYDVKMKEKGDIPEGYSVSREKKERFSLILESASTNQTSMYLCASSSHGTGAEAFFGQGTRLTVV.

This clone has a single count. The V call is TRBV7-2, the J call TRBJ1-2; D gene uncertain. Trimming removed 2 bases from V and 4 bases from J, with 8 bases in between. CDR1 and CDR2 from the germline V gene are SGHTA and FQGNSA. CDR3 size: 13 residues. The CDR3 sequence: CASSLQISYGYTF. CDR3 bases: TGTGCCAGCAGCTTACAGATCTCCTATGGCTACACCTTC.

For the CDR3, the DNA is TGTGCCAGCAGCTTTGGGGCCACAGATACGCAGTATTTT. Its translation is CASSFGATDTQYF. The chain couples TRBV7-6 to TRBJ2-3, with D possibly matching TRBD1 (5 bases). The CDR3 has 13 residues. Trimming pared 3 bases from V and 2 bases from J, leaving 6 bases between. Germline V gene data show CDR1 as SGHVS and CDR2 as FNYEAQ.

For the CDR3, the DNA is TGCGCCAGCAGCCGAACGTGGGACAGAGGGGGAACCATAGCCAAAAACATTCAGTACTTC. It translates to CASSRTWDRGGTIAKNIQYF. The chain is built from TRBV4-3 and TRBJ2-4, with TRBD1 identical over 7 bases. CDR1 is LGHNA, CDR2 YSLEER, per germline. V shed 4 bases and J 0 bases; nucleotides not matched to a gene: 18. The length of the CDR3 is 20 residues.

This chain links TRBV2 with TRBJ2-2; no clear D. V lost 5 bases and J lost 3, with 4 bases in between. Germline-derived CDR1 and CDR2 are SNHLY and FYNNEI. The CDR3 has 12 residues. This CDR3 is CASSRDTGELFF. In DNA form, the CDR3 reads TGTGCCAGCAGTCGAGACACCGGGGAGCTGTTTTTT.

CDR3 residues: CASSQVSGYGYTF. In DNA form, the CDR3 reads TGCGCCAGCAGCCAAGTATCCGGGTATGGCTACACCTTC. The chain joins TRBV4-3 to TRBJ1-2; D gene uncertain. This CDR3 spans 13 amino acids. V was shortened by 1 base and J by 5 bases, with 8 bases between the two germline ends. CDR1 and CDR2 from the germline V gene are LGHNA and YSLEER.

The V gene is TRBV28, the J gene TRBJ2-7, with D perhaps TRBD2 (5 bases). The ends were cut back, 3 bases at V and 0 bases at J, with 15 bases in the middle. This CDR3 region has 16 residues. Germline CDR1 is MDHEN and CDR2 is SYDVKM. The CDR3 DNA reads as TGTGCCAGCAGTTTCGACCCAGTAGCGTTCTCCTACGAGCAGTACTTC. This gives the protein CASSFDPVAFSYEQYF.

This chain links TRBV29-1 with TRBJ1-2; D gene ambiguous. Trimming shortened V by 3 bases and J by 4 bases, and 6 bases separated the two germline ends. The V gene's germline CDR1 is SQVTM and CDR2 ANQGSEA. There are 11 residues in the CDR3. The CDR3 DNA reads TGCAGCGTTGACCCCCTCTATGGCTACACCTTC. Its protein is CSVDPLYGYTF.

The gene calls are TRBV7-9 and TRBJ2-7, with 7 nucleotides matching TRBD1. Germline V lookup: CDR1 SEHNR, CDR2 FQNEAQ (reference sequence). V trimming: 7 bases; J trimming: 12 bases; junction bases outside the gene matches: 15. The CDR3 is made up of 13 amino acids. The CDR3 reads CASTPRDSPHAYF. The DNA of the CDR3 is TGTGCCAGCACCCCCCGGGACAGCCCACACGCGTACTTC.

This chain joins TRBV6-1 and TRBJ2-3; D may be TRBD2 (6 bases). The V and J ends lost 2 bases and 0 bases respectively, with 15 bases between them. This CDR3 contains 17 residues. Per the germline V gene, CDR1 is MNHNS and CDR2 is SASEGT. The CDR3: CASSELVGGSSTDTQYF. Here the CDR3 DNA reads TGTGCCAGCAGTGAACTAGTCGGGGGTTCTAGCACAGATACGCAGTATTTT.

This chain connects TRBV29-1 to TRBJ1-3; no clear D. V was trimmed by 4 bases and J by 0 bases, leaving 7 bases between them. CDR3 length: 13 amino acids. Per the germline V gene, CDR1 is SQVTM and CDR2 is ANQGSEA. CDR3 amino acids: CSVGRDSGNTIYF. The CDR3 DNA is TGCAGCGTTGGGCGGGACTCTGGAAACACCATATATTTT.

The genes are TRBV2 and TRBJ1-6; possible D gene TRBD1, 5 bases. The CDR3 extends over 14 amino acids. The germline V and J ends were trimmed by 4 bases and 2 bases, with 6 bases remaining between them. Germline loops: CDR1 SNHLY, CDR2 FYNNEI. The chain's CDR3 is CASSGGTYNSPLHF. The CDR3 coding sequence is TGTGCCAGCAGTGGGGGCACCTATAATTCACCCCTCCACTTT.

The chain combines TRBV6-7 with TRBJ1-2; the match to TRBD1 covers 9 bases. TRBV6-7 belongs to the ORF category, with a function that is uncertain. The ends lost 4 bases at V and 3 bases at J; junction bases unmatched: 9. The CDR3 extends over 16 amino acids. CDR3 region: CASSSKRTGEHYGYTF. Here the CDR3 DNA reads TGTGCCAGCAGTTCTAAGAGGACAGGGGAGCACTATGGCTACACCTTC.

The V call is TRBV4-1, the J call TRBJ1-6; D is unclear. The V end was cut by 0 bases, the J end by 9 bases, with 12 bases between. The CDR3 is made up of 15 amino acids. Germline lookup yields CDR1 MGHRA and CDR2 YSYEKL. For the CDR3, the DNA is TGCGCCAGCAGCCAAGATTTCTACTTCGCTTCACCCCTCCACTTT. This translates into CASSQDFYFASPLHF.

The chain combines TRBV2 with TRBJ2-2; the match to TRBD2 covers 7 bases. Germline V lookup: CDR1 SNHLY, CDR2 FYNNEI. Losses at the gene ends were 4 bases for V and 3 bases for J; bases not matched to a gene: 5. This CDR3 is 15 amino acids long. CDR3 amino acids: CASSGASGYTGELFF. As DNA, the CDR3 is TGTGCCAGCAGTGGGGCTAGCGGCTACACCGGGGAGCTGTTTTTT. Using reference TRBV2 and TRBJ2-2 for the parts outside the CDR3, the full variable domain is EPEVTQTPSHQVTQMGQEVILRCVPISNHLYFYWYRQILGQKVEFLVSFYNNEISEKSEIFDDQFSVERPDGSNFTLKIRSTKLEDSAMYFCASSGASGYTGELFFGEGSRLTVL.

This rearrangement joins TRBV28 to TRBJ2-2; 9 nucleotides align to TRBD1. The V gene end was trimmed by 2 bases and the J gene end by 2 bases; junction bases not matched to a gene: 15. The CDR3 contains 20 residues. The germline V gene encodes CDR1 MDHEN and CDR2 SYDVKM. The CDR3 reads CASSLGGTGTLTGNTGELFF. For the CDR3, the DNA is TGTGCCAGCAGTTTAGGGGGGACAGGGACACTAACCGGCAACACCGGGGAGCTGTTTTTT.

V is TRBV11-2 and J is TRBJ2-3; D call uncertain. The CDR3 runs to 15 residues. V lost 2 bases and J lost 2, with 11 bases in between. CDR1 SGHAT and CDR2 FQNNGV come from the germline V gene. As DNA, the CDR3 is TGTGCCAGCAGCTTAATGGGCCAGTACACAGATACGCAGTATTTT. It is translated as CASSLMGQYTDTQYF. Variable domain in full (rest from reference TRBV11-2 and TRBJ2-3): EAGVAQSPRYKIIEKRQSVAFWCNPISGHATLYWYQQILGQGPKLLIQFQNNGVVDDSQLPKDRFSAERLKGVDSTLKIQPAKLEDSAVYLCASSLMGQYTDTQYFGPGTRLTVL.

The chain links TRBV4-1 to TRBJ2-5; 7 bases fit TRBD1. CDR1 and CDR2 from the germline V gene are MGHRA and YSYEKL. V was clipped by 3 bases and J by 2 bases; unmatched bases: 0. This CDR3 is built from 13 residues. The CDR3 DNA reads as TGCGCCAGCAGCCAGGGACAGCAAGAGACCCAGTACTTC. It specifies CASSQGQQETQYF.

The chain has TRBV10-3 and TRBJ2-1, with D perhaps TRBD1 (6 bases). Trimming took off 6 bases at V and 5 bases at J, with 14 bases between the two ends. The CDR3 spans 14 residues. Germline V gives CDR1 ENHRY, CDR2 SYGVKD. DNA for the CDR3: TGTGCCATCAGCGACAGGTCTCCCGACAATGAGCAGTTCTTC. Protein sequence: CAISDRSPDNEQFF.

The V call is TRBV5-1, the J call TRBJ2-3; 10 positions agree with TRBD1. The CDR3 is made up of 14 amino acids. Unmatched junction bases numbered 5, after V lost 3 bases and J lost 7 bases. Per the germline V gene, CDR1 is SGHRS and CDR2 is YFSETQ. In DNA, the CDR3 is TGCGCCAGCAGCTCGGGACAGGGGCCCAATACGCAGTATTTT. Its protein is CASSSGQGPNTQYF.

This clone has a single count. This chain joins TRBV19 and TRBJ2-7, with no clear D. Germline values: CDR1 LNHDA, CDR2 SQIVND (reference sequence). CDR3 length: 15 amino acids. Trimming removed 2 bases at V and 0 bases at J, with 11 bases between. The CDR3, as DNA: TGTGCCAGTAGTATACAACAGAATCCCTCCTACGAGCAGTACTTC. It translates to CASSIQQNPSYEQYF.

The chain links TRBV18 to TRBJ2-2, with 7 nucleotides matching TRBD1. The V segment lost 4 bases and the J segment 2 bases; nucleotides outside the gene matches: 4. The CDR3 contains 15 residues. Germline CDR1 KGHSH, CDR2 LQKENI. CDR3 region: CASSRDSINTGELFF. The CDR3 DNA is TGTGCCAGCTCACGGGACAGCATCAACACCGGGGAGCTGTTTTTT. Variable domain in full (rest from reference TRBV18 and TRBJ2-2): NAGVMQNPRHLVRRRGQEARLRCSPMKGHSHVYWYRQLPEEGLKFMVYLQKENIIDESGMPKERFSAEFPKEGPSILRIQQVVRGDSAAYFCASSRDSINTGELFFGEGSRLTVL.

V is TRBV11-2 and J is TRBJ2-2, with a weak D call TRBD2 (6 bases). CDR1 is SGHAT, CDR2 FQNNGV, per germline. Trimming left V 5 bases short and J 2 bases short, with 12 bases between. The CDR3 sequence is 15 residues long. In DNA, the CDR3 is TGTGCCAGCAGCCCCGGGAGACTCAACACCGGGGAGCTGTTTTTT. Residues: CASSPGRLNTGELFF. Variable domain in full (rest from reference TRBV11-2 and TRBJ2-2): EAGVAQSPRYKIIEKRQSVAFWCNPISGHATLYWYQQILGQGPKLLIQFQNNGVVDDSQLPKDRFSAERLKGVDSTLKIQPAKLEDSAVYLCASSPGRLNTGELFFGEGSRLTVL.